This TCR beta chain was observed in a study of CD8+ T cells in alopecia areata. Germline V gene lookup returns CDR1 WSHSY and CDR2 SAAADI. The length of the CDR3 is 15 residues. V was clipped by 4 bases and J by 4 bases, with 11 bases between them. Reverse transcription of extracted RNA yielded cDNA, which provided the sequencing template. Clones were sequenced by immunoSEQ multiplex PCR, and TCRdb holds only the in-frame ones, with some missing. The data hold 95,000 to 120,000 clones, with around 59% observed a single time. The specimen was CD8+ T cells sorted from blood. The receptor's source is a human donor in good health. The chain couples TRBV10-2 to TRBJ2-6; D gene unclear. CDR3 in DNA: TGCGCCAGCAGTGTGGACCGCTCGGGGGCCAACGTCCTGACTTTC. It encodes CASSVDRSGANVLTF.